This T cell receptor (beta chain) was documented in a study of blood T cell repertoires in COVID-19. Study-level background: The origin of the acute and convalescent COVID-19 samples was the United States, Italy and Spain. Sources were T cells, B-cell-depleted T cells, or PBMCs; the material itself was cDNA or gDNA.

Authors' methods: Estimation of nucleated cell counts relied on the amplification of reference gene primers. Method: immunoSEQ multiplex PCR; TCRdb's copy keeps in-frame clones and lacks some. V and J calls plus clone size are reproduced from that table; the DNA served to infer D and trimming. The data show more than 95,000 clones, under 90% seen once. The CDR3 sequence is 14 residues long. Germline V gene sequence: CDR1 SGHKS, CDR2 YYEKEE (reference sequence). Trimming took 3 bases from V and 3 from J; bases not matched to a gene: 2. This receptor was taken from a man older than 75 with acute or convalescent COVID-19. Material for sequencing was peripheral blood. The rearrangement uses TRBV5-5 and TRBJ2-3; TRBD1 matches at 9 bases. CDR3 nucleotide sequence: TGTGCCAGCAGCTCGACAGGGGGTACAGATACGCAGTATTTT. Amino acid sequence: CASSSTGGTDTQYF. The full variable domain, rest sourced from reference TRBV5-5 and TRBJ2-3, is DAGVTQSPTHLIKTRGQQVTLRCSPISGHKSVSWYQQVLGQGPQFIFQYYEKEERGRGNFPDRFSARQFPNYSSELNVNALLLGDSALYLCASSSTGGTDTQYFGPGTRLTVL.